The present entry profiles one TCR beta chain with its context. Unsorted whole blood yielded the total RNA, with T cells left unselected. cDNA for TCRalpha and TCRbeta was amplified by nested PCRs of roughly 15 then 8 to 10 cycles. TCRdb re-called the 5' RACE reads, yielding one record per CDR3 amino acid sequence without DNA. The sample includes approximately 300,000 distinct CDR3 sequences. This specimen belongs to a study of monozygotic twins with inflammatory bowel disease. The CDR3 consists of 14 residues. Germline V gene data show CDR1 as MNHNY and CDR2 as SVGAGI (reference sequence). The clonotype originates from a human donor with ulcerative colitis or Crohn's disease, or a healthy co-twin of an affected twin (not recorded which). The chain links TRBV6-6 to TRBJ1-2; TCRdb names TRBD1, which stays unverified in the absence of DNA. The sample consisted of blood. This chain's CDR3 is CASRNGTTNYGYTF.